This T cell receptor beta chain stems from a study of blood T cell repertoires in COVID-19. Study as a whole: COVID-19 samples collected from the United States, Italy and Spain covered acute and convalescent phases. T cells, B-cell-depleted T cells, or PBMCs supplied cDNA or gDNA.

V gave up 2 bases and J gave up 0 bases; unmatched junction bases: 3. This CDR3 region has 15 residues. CDR1 and CDR2 from the germline V gene are SGHNT and YYREEE (reference sequence). Authors' data handling: Reference gene primer amplification gave nucleated cell count estimates. Repertoires were generated with immunoSEQ multiplex PCR, while TCRdb's copy carries only in-frame clones and drops some. V, J and clone size derive from that table, while D and trimming were established from the DNA sequence. This sample has some 15,000 clones, with roughly 85% found just once. The chain employs TRBV5-4 and TRBJ2-5; 8 bases map to TRBD2. Sequences were obtained from peripheral blood. This sequence originates from a man between 65 and 85 years old in a cohort sampled during active COVID-19. The CDR3 loop reads CASSFGLANQETQYF. For the CDR3, the DNA is TGTGCCAGCAGCTTCGGACTAGCAAACCAAGAGACCCAGTACTTC.